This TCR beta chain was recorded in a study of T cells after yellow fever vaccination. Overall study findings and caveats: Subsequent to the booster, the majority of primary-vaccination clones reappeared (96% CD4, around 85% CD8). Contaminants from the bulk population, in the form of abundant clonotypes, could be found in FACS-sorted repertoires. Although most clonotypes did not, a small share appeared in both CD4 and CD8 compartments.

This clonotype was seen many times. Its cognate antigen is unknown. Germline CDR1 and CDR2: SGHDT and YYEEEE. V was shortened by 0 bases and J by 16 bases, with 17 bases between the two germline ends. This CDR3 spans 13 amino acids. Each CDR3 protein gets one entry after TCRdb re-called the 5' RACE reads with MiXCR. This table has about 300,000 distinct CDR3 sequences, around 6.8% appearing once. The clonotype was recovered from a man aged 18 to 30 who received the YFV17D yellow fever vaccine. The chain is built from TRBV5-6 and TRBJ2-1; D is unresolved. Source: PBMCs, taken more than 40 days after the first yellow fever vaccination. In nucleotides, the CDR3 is TGTGCCAGCAGCTTGGCCGGCCCTAGTAATAGCTTCTTC. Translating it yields CASSLAGPSNSFF.